A selection of T cell receptor beta chains follows, all from one sample in a study of HIV-infected patients and healthy controls. TCRdb analysed the 5' RACE reads with MiXCR anew, one entry per CDR3 protein. Of 15,000 to 20,000 distinct CDR3 sequences listed, 4.5% to 7% are singletons. The sample was blood. All receptors derive from an adult in good health. Both conserved end residues are part of each CDR3. D genes are given only for firm matches. Where a row states a size, it is once, few, many or the class of an expanded clone; other rows omit it.

length,J,V,D,size,CDR3,DNA
16,TRBJ2-3,TRBV11-2,TRBD1,medium-sized,CASSLGTGAFTDTQYF,TGTGCCAGCAGCTTAGGCACAGGGGCCTTCACAGATACGCAGTATTTT
13,TRBJ1-5,TRBV20-1,.,medium-sized,CSASRGDNQPQHF,TGCAGTGCTTCCCGGGGCGACAATCAGCCCCAGCATTTT
13,TRBJ2-1,TRBV5-4,.,many,CASSLAQGYEQFF,TGTGCCAGCAGCTTGGCCCAGGGGTATGAGCAGTTCTTC
14,TRBJ2-1,TRBV12-3/TRBV12-4,.,many,CASSTGTIYNEQFF,TGTGCCAGCAGTACGGGGACGATCTACAATGAGCAGTTCTTC
12,TRBJ2-7,TRBV20-1,.,many,CSASTPPYEQYF,TGCAGTGCTTCTACACCCCCCTACGAGCAGTACTTC
15,TRBJ1-3,TRBV5-1,TRBD1,many,CASSGGQGAGNTIYF,TGCGCCAGCAGCGGAGGACAGGGGGCTGGAAACACCATATATTTT
16,TRBJ2-5,TRBV15,TRBD2,.,CATSDPPGLAGETQYF,TGTGCCACCAGTGATCCACCGGGACTAGCGGGGGAGACCCAGTACTTC
15,TRBJ1-5,TRBV4-3,.,many,CASSHRVGFSQPQHF,TGCGCCAGCAGCCACCGAGTGGGGTTTAGTCAGCCCCAGCATTTT
17,TRBJ2-6,TRBV7-2,.,many,CASSINGVYSGANVLTF,TGTGCCAGCAGCATAAACGGGGTCTACTCTGGGGCCAACGTCCTGACTTTC
15,TRBJ2-3,TRBV7-3,.,medium-sized,CASSLVGSFTDTQYF,TGTGCCAGCAGCTTAGTTGGGAGTTTCACAGATACGCAGTATTTT
15,TRBJ2-2,TRBV7-8,.,many,CASSLYSGNTGELFF,TGTGCCAGCAGCCTTTATTCGGGGAACACCGGGGAGCTGTTTTTT
13,TRBJ2-3,TRBV7-8,.,many,CASSFAPRDTQYF,TGTGCCAGCAGCTTCGCCCCCAGGGATACGCAGTATTTT
16,TRBJ2-1,TRBV2,.,medium-sized,CASSSDEEGSYNEQFF,TGTGCCAGCAGTTCAGATGAAGAAGGCTCCTACAATGAGCAGTTCTTC
14,TRBJ2-1,TRBV6-6,.,many,CASSYSILGGLGFF,TGTGCCAGCAGTTACTCGATCTTGGGGGGGCTGGGGTTCTTC
14,TRBJ2-7,TRBV6-2/TRBV6-3,.,few,CASSYFGSSYEQYF,TGTGCCAGCAGTTACTTTGGCAGCTCCTACGAGCAGTACTTC
14,TRBJ2-1,TRBV6-1,TRBD2,many,CASSIAGEFHEQFF,TGTGCCAGCAGTATAGCGGGGGAGTTTCATGAGCAGTTCTTC
18,TRBJ2-3,TRBV18,TRBD2,.,CASSYTTGLAGSQGAQYF,TGTGCCAGCTCATACACGACCGGACTAGCGGGGTCCCAAGGAGCGCAGTATTTT
13,TRBJ1-3,TRBV30,.,many,CAWSSTSGATIYF,.
15,TRBJ2-3,TRBV4-3,TRBD1,many,CASSSQGQGQDTQYF,TGCGCCAGCAGCTCACAAGGACAGGGGCAAGATACGCAGTATTTT
15,TRBJ1-1,TRBV30,.,many,CAWSSERGGPTEAFF,TGTGCCTGGAGCTCAGAAAGGGGGGGACCCACTGAAGCTTTCTTT
14,TRBJ2-7,TRBV28,.,many,CASPLGTGPYEQYF,TGTGCCAGTCCCCTCGGCACAGGCCCCTACGAGCAGTACTTC
15,TRBJ2-1,TRBV7-8,TRBD2,many,CASSLGRLAGVEQFF,TGTGCCAGCAGCTTAGGGAGACTAGCGGGGGTTGAGCAGTTCTTC
15,TRBJ2-3,TRBV29-1,TRBD2,many,CSVGSGGALTDTQYF,TGCAGCGTTGGTAGCGGGGGGGCGCTCACAGATACGCAGTATTTT
16,TRBJ1-2,TRBV4-1,.,.,CASSQPPRGANYGYTF,TGCGCCAGCAGCCAGCCCCCGCGGGGCGCTAACTATGGCTACACCTTC
16,TRBJ2-1,TRBV5-5,TRBD2,many,CASSSDSGSSYNEQFF,TGTGCCAGCAGCTCCGATAGCGGGAGCTCCTACAATGAGCAGTTCTTC
15,TRBJ2-7,TRBV2,.,many,CASSVVAGARGEQYF,TGTGCCAGCAGTGTGGTGGCGGGGGCCCGTGGGGAGCAGTACTTC
13,TRBJ1-5,TRBV18,.,many,CASSPESSQPQHF,TGTGCCAGCTCACCCGAAAGTAGTCAGCCCCAGCATTTT
13,TRBJ2-5,TRBV9,.,many,CASSVGTAETQYF,TGTGCCAGCAGCGTGGGGACTGCGGAGACCCAGTACTTC
15,TRBJ2-5,TRBV14,.,.,CASSRTRTNQETQYF,TGTGCCAGCAGCCGAACCCGGACGAACCAAGAGACCCAGTACTTC
16,TRBJ2-7,TRBV7-9,.,many,CASSITPGNLAYEQYF,TGTGCCAGCAGCATCACACCCGGGAACCTTGCCTACGAGCAGTACTTC
13,TRBJ2-3,TRBV6-6,.,many,CASSQPGTDTQYF,TGTGCCAGCAGCCAACCTGGGACAGATACGCAGTATTTT
16,TRBJ1-5,TRBV12-3/TRBV12-4,.,many,CASSDTTGSWNQPQHF,TGTGCCAGCAGTGACACAACAGGATCTTGGAATCAGCCCCAGCATTTT
15,TRBJ2-5,TRBV7-8,.,many,CASSYRVEDLKTQYF,TGTGCCAGCAGCTACAGGGTTGAGGATCTAAAGACCCAGTACTTC
13,TRBJ2-7,TRBV10-3,TRBD2,many,CAISESTKGTSVF,TGTGCCATCAGTGAGTCGACTAAAGGGACTAGCGTTTTC
15,TRBJ1-4,TRBV12-3/TRBV12-4,.,many,CASSSRVGENEKLFF,TGTGCCAGCAGCTCGAGGGTCGGAGAAAATGAAAAACTGTTTTTT